A selection of T cell receptor beta chains follows, all from one sample in a study of cytomegalovirus exposure and HLA in healthy donors. Sequencing used immunoSEQ multiplex PCR; TCRdb keeps in-frame clones, though not all of them. This repertoire shows some 140,000 clones, approximately 80% found once; its top ten account for approximately 1.2%. Sequencing input: PBMCs. Receptors originate from a male donor in good health and CMV-seropositive. CDR3s include the opening cysteine and the closing phenylalanine or tryptophan. Each record gives: CDR3 protein, V gene.

CASSFNLDGEQFF	TRBV7-3
CASSDGTGTGIYF	TRBV9
CASSLRTGLNSPLHF	TRBV5-1
CASGLASPGPMGEQYF	TRBV12-5
CSASRGNTIYF	TRBV20-1
CASSWEEKLFF	TRBV7-9
CASSFGVNQPQHF	TRBV28
CASSEGRNEQYF	TRBV25-1
CASSYNSYEQYF	TRBV2
CASSFLLGLAGVEEQYF	TRBV7-9
CASSPFWFGLAENQETQYF	TRBV14
CASSTGLSTYNEQFF	TRBV10-1
CASSPEWTSGGAYEQYF	TRBV11-2
CSVDFATGQSYNEQFF	TRBV29-1
CAIRRTGRNTGELFF	TRBV10-3
CASSPRGGLAGELFF	TRBV7-9
CSVRDRGLTYEQYF	TRBV29-1